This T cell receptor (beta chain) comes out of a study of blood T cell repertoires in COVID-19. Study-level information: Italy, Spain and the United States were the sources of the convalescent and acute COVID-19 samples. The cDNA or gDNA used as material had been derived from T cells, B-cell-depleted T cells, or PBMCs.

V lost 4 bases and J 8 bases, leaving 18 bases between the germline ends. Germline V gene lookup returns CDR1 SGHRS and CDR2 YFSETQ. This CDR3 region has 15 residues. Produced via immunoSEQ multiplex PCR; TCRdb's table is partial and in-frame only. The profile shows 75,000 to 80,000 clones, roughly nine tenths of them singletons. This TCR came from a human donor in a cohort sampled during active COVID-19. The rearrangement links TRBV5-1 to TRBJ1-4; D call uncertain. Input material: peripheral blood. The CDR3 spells CASSPTTDPGEKLFF. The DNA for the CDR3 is TGCGCCAGCAGCCCGACCACGGATCCAGGAGAAAAACTGTTTTTT.